This entry is about one T cell receptor beta chain. The V segment lost 8 bases and the J segment 4 bases; nucleotides outside the gene matches: 9. CDR1 and CDR2 from the germline V gene are MNHEY and SVGEGT. This CDR3 region has 14 residues. A second roughly 6 to 12 cycle PCR used barcoded and J-beta primers. MiXCR was run by TCRdb on the 5' RACE reads, yielding one entry per CDR3 protein. This repertoire shows around 1,900,000 distinct CDR3 sequences, more than 35% found once; its top ten account for 23%. This sample was included in a study of blood T cells in healthy people across ages. Input material: blood. V gene TRBV6-2 or TRBV6-3 combines with J gene TRBJ2-3, with 7 bases fitting TRBD1. The receptor was derived from a human donor in good health. Written as DNA, the CDR3 is TGTGCCAGCCGTCGGGACAGTAACGCAGATACGCAGTATTTT. It translates to CASRRDSNADTQYF.